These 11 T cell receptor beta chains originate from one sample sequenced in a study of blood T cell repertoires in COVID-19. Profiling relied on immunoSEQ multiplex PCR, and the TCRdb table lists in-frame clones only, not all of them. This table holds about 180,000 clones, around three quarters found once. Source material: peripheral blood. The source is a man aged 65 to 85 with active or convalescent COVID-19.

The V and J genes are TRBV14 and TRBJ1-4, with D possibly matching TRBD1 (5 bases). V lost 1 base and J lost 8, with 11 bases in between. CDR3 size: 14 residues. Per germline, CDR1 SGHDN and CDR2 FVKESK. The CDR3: CASSQVTDDEKLFF. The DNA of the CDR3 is TGTGCCAGCAGCCAAGTGACAGATGACGAAAAACTGTTTTTT.

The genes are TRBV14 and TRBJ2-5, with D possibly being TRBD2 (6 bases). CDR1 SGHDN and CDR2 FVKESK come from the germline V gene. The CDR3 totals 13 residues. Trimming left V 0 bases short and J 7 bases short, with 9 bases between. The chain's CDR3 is CASSQDNSGTQYF. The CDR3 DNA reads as TGTGCCAGCAGCCAAGATAATAGCGGGACCCAGTACTTC. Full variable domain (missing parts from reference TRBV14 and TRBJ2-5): EAGVTQFPSHSVIEKGQTVTLRCDPISGHDNLYWYRRVMGKEIKFLLHFVKESKQDESGMPNNRFLAERTGGTYSTLKVQPAELEDSGVYFCASSQDNSGTQYFGPGTRLLVL.

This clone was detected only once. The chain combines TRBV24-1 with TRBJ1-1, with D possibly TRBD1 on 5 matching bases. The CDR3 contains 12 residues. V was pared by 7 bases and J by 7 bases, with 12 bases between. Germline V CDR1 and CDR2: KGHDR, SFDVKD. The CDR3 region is CATRGPQGEAFF. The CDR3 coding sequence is TGTGCCACCAGGGGCCCCCAGGGTGAAGCTTTCTTT.

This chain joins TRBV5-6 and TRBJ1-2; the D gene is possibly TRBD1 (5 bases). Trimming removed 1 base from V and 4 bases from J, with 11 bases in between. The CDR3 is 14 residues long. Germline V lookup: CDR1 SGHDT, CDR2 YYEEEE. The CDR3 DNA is TGTGCCAGCAGCTTGCCGCCGACAGCCTATGGCTACACCTTC. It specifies CASSLPPTAYGYTF. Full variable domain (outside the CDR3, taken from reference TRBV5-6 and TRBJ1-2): DAGVTQSPTHLIKTRGQQVTLRCSPKSGHDTVSWYQQALGQGPQFIFQYYEEEERQRGNFPDRFSGHQFPNYSSELNVNALLLGDSALYLCASSLPPTAYGYTFGSGTRLTVV.

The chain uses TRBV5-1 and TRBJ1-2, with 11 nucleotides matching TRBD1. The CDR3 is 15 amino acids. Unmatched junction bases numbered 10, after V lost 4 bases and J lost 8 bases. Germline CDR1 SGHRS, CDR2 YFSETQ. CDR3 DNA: TGCGCCAGCAGCCCCGGGACAGGGGGTTTGTGGGGCTACACCTTC. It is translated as CASSPGTGGLWGYTF.

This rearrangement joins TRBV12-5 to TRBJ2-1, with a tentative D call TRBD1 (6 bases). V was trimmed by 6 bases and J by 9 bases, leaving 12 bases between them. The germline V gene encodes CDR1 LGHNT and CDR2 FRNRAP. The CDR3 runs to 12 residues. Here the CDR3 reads CASGHRAPEQFF. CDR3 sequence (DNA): TGTGCTAGTGGACACAGGGCACCTGAGCAGTTCTTC.

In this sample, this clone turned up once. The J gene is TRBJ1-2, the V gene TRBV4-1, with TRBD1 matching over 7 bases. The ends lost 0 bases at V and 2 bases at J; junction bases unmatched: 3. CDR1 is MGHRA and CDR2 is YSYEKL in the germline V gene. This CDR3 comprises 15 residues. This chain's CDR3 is CASSQDIQGNYGYTF. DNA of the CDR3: TGCGCCAGCAGCCAAGATATACAGGGGAACTATGGCTACACCTTC.

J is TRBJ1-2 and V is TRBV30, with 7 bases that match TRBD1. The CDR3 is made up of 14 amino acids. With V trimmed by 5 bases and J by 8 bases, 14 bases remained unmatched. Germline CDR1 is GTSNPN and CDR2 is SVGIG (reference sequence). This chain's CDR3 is CAWQGGLLAEGYTF. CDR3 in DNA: TGTGCCTGGCAGGGGGGTCTCCTCGCGGAGGGCTACACCTTC. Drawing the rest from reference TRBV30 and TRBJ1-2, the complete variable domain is SQTIHQWPATLVQPVGSPLSLECTVEGTSNPNLYWYRQAAGRGLQLLFYSVGIGQISSEVPQNLSASRPQDRQFILSSKKLLLSDSGFYLCAWQGGLLAEGYTFGSGTRLTVV.

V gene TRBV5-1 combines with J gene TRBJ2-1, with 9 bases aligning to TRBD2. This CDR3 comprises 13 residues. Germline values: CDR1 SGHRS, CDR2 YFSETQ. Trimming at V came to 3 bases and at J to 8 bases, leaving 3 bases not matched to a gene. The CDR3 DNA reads TGCGCCAGCAGCTCCCGACTAGCGGATGAGCAGTTCTTC. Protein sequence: CASSSRLADEQFF.

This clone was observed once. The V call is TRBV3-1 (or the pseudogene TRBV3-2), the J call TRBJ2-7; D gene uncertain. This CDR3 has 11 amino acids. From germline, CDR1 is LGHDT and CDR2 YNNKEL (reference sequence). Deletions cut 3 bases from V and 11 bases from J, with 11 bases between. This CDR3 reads CASSHNRVKYF. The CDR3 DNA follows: TGTGCCAGCAGCCACAATCGAGTGAAGTACTTC.

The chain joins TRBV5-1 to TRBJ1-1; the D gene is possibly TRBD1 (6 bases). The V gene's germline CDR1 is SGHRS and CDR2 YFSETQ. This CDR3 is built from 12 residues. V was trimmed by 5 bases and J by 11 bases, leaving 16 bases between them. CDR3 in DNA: TGCGCCAGCAGGGGAGGGGGTTGGATGGCTTTCTTT. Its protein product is CASRGGGWMAFF.